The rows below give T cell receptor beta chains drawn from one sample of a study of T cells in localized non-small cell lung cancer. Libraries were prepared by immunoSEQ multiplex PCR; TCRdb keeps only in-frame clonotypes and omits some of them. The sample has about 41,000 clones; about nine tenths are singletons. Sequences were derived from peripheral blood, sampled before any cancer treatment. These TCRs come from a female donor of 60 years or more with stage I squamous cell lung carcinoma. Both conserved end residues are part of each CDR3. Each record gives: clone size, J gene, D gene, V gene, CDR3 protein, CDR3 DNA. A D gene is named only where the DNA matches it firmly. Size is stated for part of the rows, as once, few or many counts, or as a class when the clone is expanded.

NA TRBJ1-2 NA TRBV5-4 CASSLDLDNYGYTF TGTGCCAGCAGCTTAGATCTGGATAACTATGGCTACACCTTC
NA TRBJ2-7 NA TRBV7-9 CASSLSEGIYEQYF TGTGCCAGCAGCTTATCGGAAGGGATCTACGAGCAGTACTTC
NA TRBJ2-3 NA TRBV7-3 CASSILAGVGDTQYF TGTGCCAGCAGTATCCTAGCCGGAGTAGGAGATACGCAGTATTTT
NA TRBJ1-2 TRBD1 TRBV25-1 CASSPGTGSFYGYTF TGTGCCAGCAGTCCAGGGACAGGGTCGTTCTATGGCTACACCTTC
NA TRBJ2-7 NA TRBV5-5 CASSYRGGSYEQYF TGTGCCAGCAGCTACCGAGGAGGGTCCTACGAGCAGTACTTC
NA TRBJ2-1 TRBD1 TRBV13 CASRTGGNIDNEQFF TGTGCCAGCAGGACAGGGGGCAATATCGACAATGAGCAGTTCTTC
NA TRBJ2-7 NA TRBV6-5 CASSPAEGYEQYF TGTGCCAGCTCCCCCGCGGAGGGTTACGAGCAGTACTTC
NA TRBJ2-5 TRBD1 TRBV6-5 CASKRQGRETQYF TGTGCCAGCAAAAGACAGGGTCGGGAGACCCAGTACTTC
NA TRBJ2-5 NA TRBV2 CASRGQQGTETQYF TGTGCCAGCAGGGGGCAACAGGGAACGGAGACCCAGTACTTC
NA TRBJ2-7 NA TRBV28 CASNKQAPYEQYF TGTGCCAGCAACAAGCAGGCGCCCTACGAGCAGTACTTC
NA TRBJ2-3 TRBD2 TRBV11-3 CASSLGTSGATDTQYF TGTGCCAGCAGCTTGGGGACTAGCGGAGCAACAGATACGCAGTATTTT
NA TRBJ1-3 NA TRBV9 CASSVGHSGSGNTIYF TGTGCCAGCAGCGTGGGTCATTCTGGCTCTGGAAACACCATATATTTT
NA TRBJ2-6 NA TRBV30 CAWTRTLFSSGANVLTF TGTGCCTGGACCCGGACTTTATTCTCCTCTGGGGCCAACGTCCTGACTTTC
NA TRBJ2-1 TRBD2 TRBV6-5 CASRTPGTTYNEQFF TGTGCCAGCAGAACCCCCGGGACTACCTACAATGAGCAGTTCTTC
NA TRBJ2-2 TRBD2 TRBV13 CASSFSGSGTGELFF TGTGCCAGCAGCTTTAGCGGGAGTGGCACCGGGGAGCTGTTTTTT
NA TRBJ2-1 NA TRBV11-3 CASGGTYNEQFF TGTGCCAGCGGGGGGACCTACAATGAGCAGTTCTTC
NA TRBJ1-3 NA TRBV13 CASRFSGGNTIYF TGTGCCAGCAGATTCAGTGGTGGAAACACCATATATTTT
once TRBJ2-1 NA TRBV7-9 CASSPGRSSYNEQFF TGTGCCAGCAGTCCTGGTAGGAGCTCCTACAATGAGCAGTTCTTC
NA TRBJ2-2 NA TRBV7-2 CASSPRTRLGGELFF TGTGCCAGCAGCCCCCGAACTAGGTTGGGCGGGGAGCTGTTTTTT
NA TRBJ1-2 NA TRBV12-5 CASGSGGTLANYGYTF TGTGCTAGTGGTTCGGGGGGGACACTAGCTAACTATGGCTACACCTTC
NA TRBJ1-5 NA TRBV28 CASSLSTTGVVSGNQPQHF TGTGCCAGCAGTCTGTCAACAACCGGGGTGGTCTCGGGCAATCAGCCCCAGCATTTT
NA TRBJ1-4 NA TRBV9 CASSALQASGEKLFF TGTGCCAGCAGTGCCCTCCAGGCGTCGGGAGAAAAACTGTTTTTT